This TCR beta chain came from a study of blood T cell repertoires in COVID-19. In the original analysis: Reference gene primer amplification yielded estimated nucleated cell counts. Clones were sequenced by immunoSEQ multiplex PCR, and TCRdb holds only the in-frame ones, with some missing. D and trimming come from the DNA, and the V and J calls and clone size come from that table. The table includes a few hundred thousand clones, around 90% detected once. Germline V lookup: CDR1 SGHTA, CDR2 FQGNSA. This CDR3 comprises 17 residues. With 1 base removed from V and 4 bases from J, the gap between germline ends came to 17 bases.

This TCR came from a man between 40 and 49 years old with acute or convalescent COVID-19. This chain links TRBV7-2 with TRBJ1-5; D might be TRBD1 (5 bases). Sequencing was performed on peripheral blood. In DNA form, the CDR3 reads TGTGCCAGCAGCTTAGTGCCCCAGGGTTATGGAAATCAGCCCCAGCATTTT. Residues: CASSLVPQGYGNQPQHF.